This TCR beta chain stems from a study of T cell repertoires in cytomegalovirus infection. Study background: In public TCR beta signatures, there were indications of both CMV infection and matching HLA type. Whole-study findings and limits: Pooled public TCR beta family frequency picked out CMV carriers with the relevant HLA. In two of eight donors, the top clonotype was HLA-C-restricted CMV-specific.

The germline V gene has CDR1 SGHTA and CDR2 FQGNSA. The CDR3 consists of 15 residues. With 1 base clipped from V and 5 bases from J, the junction kept 4 bases outside the gene matches. There are many counts of this clonotype. Its target is not known. TCRdb re-analysed the reads in MiXCR, keeping a single row per CDR3 protein. This table has some 400,000 distinct CDR3 sequences, about a sixth appearing once. This sequence originates from a human donor in good health (CMV status not recorded). Some clones in this sample may be carry-over from other donors' samples. The genes are TRBV7-2 and TRBJ1-5; 8 positions agree with TRBD1. Sequences were obtained from PBMCs. The CDR3 protein is CASSLGLRGHQPQHF. The CDR3 nucleotides are TGTGCCAGCAGCTTAGGTCTCAGGGGGCATCAGCCCCAGCATTTT.